This T cell receptor (beta chain) stems from a study of blood T cell repertoires in COVID-19. Study as a whole: T cells, B-cell-depleted T cells, or PBMCs provided the cDNA or gDNA that served as material.

Per the germline V gene, CDR1 is SGHRS and CDR2 is YFSETQ. The CDR3 sequence is 15 residues long. V dropped 2 bases and J dropped 9 bases, with 18 bases sitting between them. Per the original methods: Estimated nucleated cell counts came from reference gene primer amplification. Sequencing was performed with immunoSEQ multiplex PCR; in TCRdb, only in-frame clones are kept and a portion is missing. The V and J calls and clone size were taken over from that table, and D and trimming were inferred from the DNA. The table includes 230,000 or so clones, roughly 89% detected once. The sequenced material came from peripheral blood. This chain links TRBV5-1 with TRBJ1-5; D is perhaps TRBD1 (6 bases). This receptor was taken from a woman aged 60-75 years with COVID-19, enrolled during active disease. CDR3 region: CASSLEDSDMRPQHF. CDR3 nucleotides: TGCGCCAGCAGCTTAGAGGACAGCGATATGAGGCCCCAGCATTTT.